This TCR beta chain was sequenced in a study of shared clonotypes between healthy human individuals. TCRdb's table, derived via immunoSEQ multiplex PCR, lists solely in-frame clones and lacks some. Of about 2.3 million clones in the sample, about 92% were seen once. Looked up from germline, CDR1 is SGHRS and CDR2 is YFSETQ. V lost 0 bases, J lost 0 bases, and 9 bases lay in between. The CDR3 runs to 16 residues. Of note for this clone: What it recognizes is unknown.

A CD45RA-negative memory subset and a CD45RA+ naive subset were separated from the CD4+ cells. Findings and caveats of the study: Represented diversity (both genetic and exposure-history) was limited by the small number of donors.

Source material: naive CD4+ T cells from PBMCs. As to subset: CD45RA+ positively selected. The chain joins TRBV5-1 to TRBJ2-2, with a weak D call TRBD1 (5 bases). The source of this sequence is a man aged 18 to 35 in good health. Some clones in this sample may be carry-over from other donors' samples. The CDR3 DNA follows: TGCGCCAGCAGCTTGGAGTCAGGGTCGAACACCGGGGAGCTGTTTTTT. Protein sequence: CASSLESGSNTGELFF.